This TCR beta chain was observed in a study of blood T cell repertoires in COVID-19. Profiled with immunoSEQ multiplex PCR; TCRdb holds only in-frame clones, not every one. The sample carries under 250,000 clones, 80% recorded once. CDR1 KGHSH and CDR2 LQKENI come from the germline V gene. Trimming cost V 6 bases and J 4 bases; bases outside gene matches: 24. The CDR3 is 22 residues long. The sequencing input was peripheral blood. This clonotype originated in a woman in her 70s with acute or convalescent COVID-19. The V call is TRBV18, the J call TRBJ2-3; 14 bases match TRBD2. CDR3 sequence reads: CASSGYTGTSGSNPDMADTQYF. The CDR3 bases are TGTGCCAGCTCGGGCTACACTGGGACTAGCGGGAGTAACCCAGACATGGCAGATACGCAGTATTTT. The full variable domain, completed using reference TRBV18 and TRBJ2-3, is NAGVMQNPRHLVRRRGQEARLRCSPMKGHSHVYWYRQLPEEGLKFMVYLQKENIIDESGMPKERFSAEFPKEGPSILRIQQVVRGDSAAYFCASSGYTGTSGSNPDMADTQYFGPGTRLTVL.